These 11 T cell receptor beta chains came from one sample sequenced in a study of cytomegalovirus exposure and HLA in healthy donors. Primers: 60 Vbeta forward and 13 Jbeta reverse. Method: immunoSEQ multiplex PCR; TCRdb's copy keeps in-frame clones and lacks some. The sample consists of 130,000 or so clones, more than 60% of them appearing once. The sequenced sample was PBMCs. All receptors come from a woman in her forties in good health and CMV-seropositive.

This sequence joins TRBV28 and TRBJ1-3, with a possible D match to TRBD1 (5 bases). V gave up 7 bases and J gave up 2 bases, with 15 bases separating them. Per germline, CDR1 MDHEN and CDR2 SYDVKM. This CDR3 contains 15 residues. The CDR3, as DNA: TGTGCCAGCATTTCGACAGTGGGCACTGGAAACACCATATATTTT. This encodes CASISTVGTGNTIYF.

V is TRBV6-5 and J is TRBJ1-1, with 10 bases that match TRBD1. CDR1 MNHEY and CDR2 SVGAGI come from the germline V gene. The CDR3 consists of 13 residues. The J segment lost 7 bases and the V segment lost 5 bases, leaving 4 bases of the junction unmatched. CDR3 in amino acids: CASSRGDRGEAFF. The CDR3 DNA is TGTGCCAGCAGTCGCGGGGACAGGGGTGAAGCTTTCTTT.

There are a few counts of this clone. This chain joins TRBV7-2 and TRBJ1-2; 7 nucleotides align to TRBD1. Germline V gene lookup returns CDR1 SGHTA and CDR2 FQGNSA. The junction had 12 bases not matched to a gene; V was cut back by 5 bases and J by 6 bases. The CDR3 is 15 residues long. In DNA form, the CDR3 reads TGTGCCAGCAGCCCTAGGGTGACAGGGAGTAATGGCTACACCTTC. Encoded protein: CASSPRVTGSNGYTF.

This clone was picked up one time. This chain joins TRBV10-3 and TRBJ2-5; weak D call: TRBD1 (5 bases). The length of the CDR3 is 15 residues. The germline gives CDR1 ENHRY, CDR2 SYGVKD. V gave up 0 bases and J gave up 2 bases, with 10 bases separating them. The DNA for the CDR3 is TGTGCCATCAGTGAGTCGATCACAGGACAAGAGACCCAGTACTTC. Translated: CAISESITGQETQYF.

This clone was observed a few times. The chain couples TRBV7-2 to TRBJ2-1, with D perhaps TRBD2 (6 bases). V shed 3 bases and J shed 1 base, with 10 bases lying between them. Germline V gives CDR1 SGHTA, CDR2 FQGNSA. This CDR3 has 15 residues. CDR3: CASSFGSGSYNEQFF. In DNA, the CDR3 is TGTGCCAGCAGCTTCGGTAGCGGTTCCTACAATGAGCAGTTCTTC.

This chain links TRBV6-5 with TRBJ2-1; D is unclear. Germline lookup yields CDR1 MNHEY and CDR2 SVGAGI. V lost 0 bases to trimming and J lost 3 bases, with 9 bases between them. The CDR3 length is 15 residues. CDR3 coding DNA: TGTGCCAGCAGTTACTCGTCTAGTCGCTACAATGAGCAGTTCTTC. It is translated as CASSYSSSRYNEQFF.

This chain uses TRBV19 with TRBJ1-3; TRBD1 agrees at 8 bases. The CDR3 covers 14 residues. The germline gives CDR1 LNHDA, CDR2 SQIVND (reference sequence). V gave up 5 bases and J gave up 2 bases; unmatched junction bases: 2. CDR3 in amino acids: CASSATGAGNTIYF. The CDR3 DNA sequence: TGTGCCAGTAGTGCGACAGGGGCTGGAAACACCATATATTTT.

This clone was observed a handful of times. This chain connects TRBV11-3 to TRBJ2-3; D may be TRBD2 (6 bases). This CDR3 region has 17 residues. CDR1 is SGHNT and CDR2 is YENEEA in the germline V gene. V was shortened by 5 bases and J by 4 bases, with 22 bases between the two germline ends. The CDR3 spells CASSRGSRFFVSDTQYF. The CDR3 region has the DNA TGTGCCAGCAGCCGGGGGTCGCGGTTTTTCGTTTCAGATACGCAGTATTTT.

The chain joins TRBV5-1 to TRBJ2-2; TRBD2 might be the D (5 bases). The CDR3 contains 16 residues. V was pared by 0 bases and J by 4 bases, with 13 bases between. CDR1 and CDR2 from the germline V gene are SGHRS and YFSETQ. CDR3 loop: CASSLVTRLGTGELFF. In DNA, the CDR3 is TGCGCCAGCAGCTTGGTTACTAGATTAGGCACCGGGGAGCTGTTTTTT.

This clone was counted once. J is TRBJ1-2 and V is TRBV6-1; 8 nucleotides line up with TRBD1. The CDR3 is made up of 15 amino acids. V dropped 0 bases and J dropped 7; count of bases not matched to a gene: 7. Germline V gives CDR1 MNHNS, CDR2 SASEGT. CDR3 DNA: TGTGCCAGCAGTGAAGCGAGGACAGGGTTTTTTGGCTACACCTTC. Encoded protein: CASSEARTGFFGYTF.

V gene TRBV11-2 combines with J gene TRBJ2-7, with D perhaps TRBD1 (6 bases). Trimming took off 4 bases at V and 1 base at J, with 20 bases between the two ends. The CDR3 has 17 amino acids. CDR1 and CDR2 (germline): SGHAT, FQNNGV. CDR3 amino acids: CASSSNRGRGVSYEQYF. CDR3 sequence (DNA): TGTGCCAGCAGCTCCAACCGTGGCAGGGGAGTTTCCTACGAGCAGTACTTC.